This TCR beta chain came from a study of tumor and adjacent non-tumor tissue in lung cancer. Overall study context: The cohort had 12 adenocarcinoma, a couple of squamous cell and 1 small cell patients. Stage I to III disease affected approximately 11 men and 5 women aged about 30 to 76. Study outcomes and limitations: Tumor TCR diversity, when higher, was linked to shorter survival.

As concerns this clonotype: Its antigen is unknown.

This sample's RNA came from whole unsorted tissue. More than 3 cm separated this lung sample from the edge of the tumor. Between August and November 2014, newly diagnosed, chemotherapy-naive lung cancer patients underwent thoracic surgery in China. After removal of 7 bases from V and 5 bases from J, the junction contained 23 bases not matched to a gene. From germline, CDR1 is SGHAT and CDR2 FQNNGV. This CDR3 is 19 amino acids long. TCRbeta libraries were built with three rounds of nested PCR, modified from ARM-PCR. TCRdb itself ran the multiplex PCR reads through MiXCR, one entry per CDR3 protein. The sample consists of tens of thousands of distinct CDR3 sequences, about four fifths of them appearing once.

The sequence came from a man aged 55 to 70 with non-small cell lung cancer. The specimen was distant non-tumor lung tissue. The chain employs TRBV11-2 and TRBJ2-3, with TRBD2 matching 8 bases. CDR3 sequence: CASIDSGTRGARGRDTQYF. CDR3 in DNA: TGTGCCAGCATCGACAGTGGGACTAGGGGCGCTAGAGGCAGAGATACGCAGTATTTT.